Following are 7 T cell receptor beta chains from one sample sequenced in a study of shared clonotypes between healthy human individuals. The protocol was immunoSEQ multiplex PCR, while the TCRdb copy is restricted to in-frame clones and leaves out a portion. The data hold 950,000 to 1,100,000 clones, with about 80% observed a single time. The sample comprised memory CD4+ T cells from PBMCs. Described subset: CD45RA-negative fraction. These receptors all stem from a man aged 18 to 30 in good health. Some clones in this sample may be carry-over from other donors' samples.

This clone was seen at least ten times. This rearrangement joins TRBV5-5 to TRBJ2-7; 10 bases fit TRBD2. There are 15 residues in the CDR3. Per the germline V gene, CDR1 is SGHKS and CDR2 is YYEKEE (reference sequence). The junction had 7 bases not matched to a gene; V was cut back by 5 bases and J by 2 bases. The CDR3 sequence: CASSPGLAVPYEQYF. As DNA, the CDR3 is TGTGCCAGCAGTCCTGGACTAGCGGTCCCCTACGAGCAGTACTTC. Complete variable domain (other parts from reference TRBV5-5 and TRBJ2-7): DAGVTQSPTHLIKTRGQQVTLRCSPISGHKSVSWYQQVLGQGPQFIFQYYEKEERGRGNFPDRFSARQFPNYSSELNVNALLLGDSALYLCASSPGLAVPYEQYFGPGTRLTVT.

The chain employs TRBV10-3 and TRBJ2-3; 13 bases align to TRBD2. The CDR3 extends over 16 amino acids. Germline-derived CDR1 and CDR2 are ENHRY and SYGVKD. The J segment lost 3 bases and the V segment lost 11 bases, leaving 11 bases of the junction unmatched. CDR3 region: CAPVIRTSGRTDTQYF. For the CDR3, the DNA is TGTGCCCCGGTCATCCGGACTAGCGGGAGAACAGATACGCAGTATTTT.

The chain is built from TRBV19 and TRBJ2-5; D not certain. The germline CDR1 and CDR2 sequences are LNHDA and SQIVND (reference sequence). Trimming cost V 6 bases and J 5 bases, with 13 bases left between them. The CDR3 spans 13 residues. CDR3 sequence reads: CASSTGLGETQYF. In DNA, the CDR3 is TGTGCCAGTAGCACCGGGTTGGGGGAGACCCAGTACTTC.

The rearrangement links TRBV28 to TRBJ2-6, with D unresolved. V was trimmed by 7 bases and J by 0 bases, leaving 7 bases between them. The CDR3 is 14 residues long. Germline V gives CDR1 MDHEN, CDR2 SYDVKM. The CDR3, as DNA: TGTGCCAGCAATAGGAACTCTGGGGCCAACGTCCTGACTTTC. Protein product: CASNRNSGANVLTF.

The chain carries TRBV27 and TRBJ2-3; D gene ambiguous. With 3 bases removed from V and 7 bases from J, the gap between germline ends came to 5 bases. The germline gives CDR1 MNHEY, CDR2 SMNVEV (reference sequence). The CDR3 length is 11 residues. CDR3 sequence: CASSFSNTQYF. The CDR3 bases are TGTGCCAGCAGTTTTTCAAATACGCAGTATTTT.

This chain uses TRBV7-2 with TRBJ1-5; 9 positions agree with TRBD1. V lost 2 bases, J lost 10 bases, and 12 bases stayed unmatched. CDR1 and CDR2 (germline): SGHTA, FQGNSA. CDR3 length equals 16 residues. The CDR3 DNA reads as TGTGCCAGCAGCTTATTTCCTCGGATGACAGGGGGACCCCAGCATTTT. This codes for CASSLFPRMTGGPQHF.

The CDR3 DNA reads as TGCGCCAGCAGCCAAGAAAGGCAGAATGGCTACACCTTC. Translation gives CASSQERQNGYTF. The V gene is TRBV4-3, the J gene TRBJ1-2; unclear D gene. The CDR3 has 13 residues. Germline CDR1 is LGHNA and CDR2 is YSLEER. V lost 0 bases and J 6 bases, leaving 8 bases between the germline ends.